The T cell receptor (beta chain) described here comes from a study of immune characterization of retroperitoneal liposarcoma. TCRdb re-called the PCR reads with MiXCR, one entry per CDR3 protein. The sample lists approximately 9,700 distinct CDR3 sequences, about 30% occurring once. The CDR3 has 16 residues. The V gene lost 2 bases and the J gene lost 10 bases, with 21 bases spanning the gap. Germline V gives CDR1 SGHAT, CDR2 FQNNGV. The chain recombines TRBV11-2 with TRBJ2-1; a weak D match, TRBD2 (6 bases). The sample comprised tumor tissue. This sequence was found in a male donor with retroperitoneal liposarcoma. This CDR3 reads CASSLIRQGGNYEQFF. Here the CDR3 DNA reads TGTGCCAGCAGCTTAATTAGGCAGGGAGGAAACTACGAGCAGTTCTTC.